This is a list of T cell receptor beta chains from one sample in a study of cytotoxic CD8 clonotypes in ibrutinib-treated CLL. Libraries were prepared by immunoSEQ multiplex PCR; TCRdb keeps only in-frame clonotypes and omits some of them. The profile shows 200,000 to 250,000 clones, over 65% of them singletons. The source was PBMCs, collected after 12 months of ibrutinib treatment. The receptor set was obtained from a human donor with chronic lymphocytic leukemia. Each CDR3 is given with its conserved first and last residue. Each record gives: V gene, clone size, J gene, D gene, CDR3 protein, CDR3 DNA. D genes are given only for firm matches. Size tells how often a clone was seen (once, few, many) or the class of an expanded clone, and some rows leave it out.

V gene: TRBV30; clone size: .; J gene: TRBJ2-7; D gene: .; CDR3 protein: CAWRYQDNSYEQYF; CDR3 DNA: TGTGCCTGGAGGTATCAGGATAACTCCTACGAGCAGTACTTC
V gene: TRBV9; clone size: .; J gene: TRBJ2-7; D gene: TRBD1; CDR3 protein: CASSQGQGLYEQYF; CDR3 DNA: TGTGCCAGCAGCCAAGGACAGGGGCTGTACGAGCAGTACTTC
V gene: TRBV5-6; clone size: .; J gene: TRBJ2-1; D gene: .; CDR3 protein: CASSPPGYNEQFF; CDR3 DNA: TGTGCCAGCAGCCCCCCGGGGTACAATGAGCAGTTCTTC
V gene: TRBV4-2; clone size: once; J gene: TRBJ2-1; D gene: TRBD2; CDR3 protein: CASSRRLAEVYNEQFF; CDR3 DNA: TGTGCCAGCAGCCGAAGACTAGCGGAGGTCTACAATGAGCAGTTCTTC
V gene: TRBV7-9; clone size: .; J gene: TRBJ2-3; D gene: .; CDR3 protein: CASSSPRGEDTQYF; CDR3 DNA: TGTGCCAGCAGCTCGCCCAGGGGGGAAGATACGCAGTATTTT
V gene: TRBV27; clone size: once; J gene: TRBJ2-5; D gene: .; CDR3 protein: CASRSPQGGPILLETQYF; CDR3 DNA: TGTGCCAGCAGATCCCCACAGGGGGGGCCGATTCTTCTAGAGACCCAGTACTTC
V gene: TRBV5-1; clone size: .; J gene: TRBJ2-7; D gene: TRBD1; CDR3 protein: CASSFTGDSREQYF; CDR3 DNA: TGCGCCAGCAGCTTTACAGGGGATTCGAGAGAGCAGTACTTC
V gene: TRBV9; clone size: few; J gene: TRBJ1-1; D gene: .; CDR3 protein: CASSAPRGGEAFF; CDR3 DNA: TGTGCCAGCAGCGCCCCGAGGGGAGGTGAAGCTTTCTTT
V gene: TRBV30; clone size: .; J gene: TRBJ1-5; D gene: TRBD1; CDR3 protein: CAWGQGRGQPQHF; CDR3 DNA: TGTGCCTGGGGACAGGGGCGGGGGCAGCCCCAGCATTTT
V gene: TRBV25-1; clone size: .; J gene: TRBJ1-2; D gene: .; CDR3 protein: CASSSQVNYGYTF; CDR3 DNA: TGTGCCAGCAGTTCCCAAGTTAACTATGGCTACACCTTC
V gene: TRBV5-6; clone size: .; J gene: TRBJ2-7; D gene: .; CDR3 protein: CASSLASGLPSYEQYF; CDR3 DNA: TGTGCCAGCAGCTTGGCCTCGGGACTGCCCTCCTACGAGCAGTACTTC
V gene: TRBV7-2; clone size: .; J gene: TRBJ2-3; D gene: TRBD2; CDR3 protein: CASSLSLAGGDTQYF; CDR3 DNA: TGTGCCAGCAGCTTATCCCTAGCGGGAGGTGATACGCAGTATTTT
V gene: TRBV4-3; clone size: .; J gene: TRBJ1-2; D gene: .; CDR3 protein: CASSQERGTYGYTF; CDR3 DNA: TGCGCCAGCAGCCAAGAACGGGGGACCTATGGCTACACCTTC
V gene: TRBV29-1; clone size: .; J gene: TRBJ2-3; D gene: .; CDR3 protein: CSAEEQDTSTDTQYF; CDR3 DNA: TGCAGCGCCGAGGAACAGGACACTAGCACAGATACGCAGTATTTT
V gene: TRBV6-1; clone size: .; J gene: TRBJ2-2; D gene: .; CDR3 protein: CASSDSSFGELFF; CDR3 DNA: TGTGCCAGCAGTGATAGTAGTTTCGGGGAGCTGTTTTTT
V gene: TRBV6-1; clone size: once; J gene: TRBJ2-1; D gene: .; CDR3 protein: CASSEVRTYNEQFF; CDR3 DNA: TGTGCCAGCAGTGAAGTACGAACCTACAATGAGCAGTTCTTC
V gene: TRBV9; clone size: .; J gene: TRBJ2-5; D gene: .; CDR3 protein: CASSVAGGETQYF; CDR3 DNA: TGTGCCAGCAGCGTAGCCGGGGGTGAGACCCAGTACTTC
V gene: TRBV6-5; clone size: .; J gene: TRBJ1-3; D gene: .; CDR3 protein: CASSYNRGHSGNTIYF; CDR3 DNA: TGTGCCAGCAGTTACAATCGGGGGCATTCTGGAAACACCATATATTTT
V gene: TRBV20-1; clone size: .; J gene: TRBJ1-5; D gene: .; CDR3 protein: CSARETIAQHF; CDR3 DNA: TGCAGTGCTAGAGAGACAATCGCCCAGCATTTT
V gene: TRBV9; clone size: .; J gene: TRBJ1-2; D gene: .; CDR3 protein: CASSVRAGRLGRANYGYTF; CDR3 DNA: TGTGCCAGCAGCGTTCGGGCAGGGCGCCTGGGAAGAGCTAACTATGGCTACACCTTC
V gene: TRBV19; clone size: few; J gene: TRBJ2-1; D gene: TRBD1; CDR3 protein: CASSADRGVTYNEQFF; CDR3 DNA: TGTGCCAGTAGTGCGGACAGGGGAGTAACCTACAATGAGCAGTTCTTC
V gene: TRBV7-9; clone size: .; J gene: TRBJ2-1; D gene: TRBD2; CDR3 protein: CASSLNGLADSYNEQFF; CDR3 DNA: TGTGCCAGCAGCTTAAATGGACTAGCGGACTCCTACAATGAGCAGTTCTTC
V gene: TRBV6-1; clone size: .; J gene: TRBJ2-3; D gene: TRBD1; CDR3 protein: CASSGQGAGDTQYF; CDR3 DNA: TGTGCCAGCAGTGGGCAGGGGGCAGGGGATACGCAGTATTTT
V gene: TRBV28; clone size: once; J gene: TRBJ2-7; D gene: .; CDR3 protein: CASIKGGSAVLRGYEQYF; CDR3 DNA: TGTGCCAGCATCAAAGGAGGGAGCGCGGTCTTGAGGGGCTACGAGCAGTACTTC
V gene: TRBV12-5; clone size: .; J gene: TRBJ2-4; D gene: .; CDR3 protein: CASGPSLTKNIQYF; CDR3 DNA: TGTGCTAGTGGCCCATCGCTGACCAAAAACATTCAGTACTTC
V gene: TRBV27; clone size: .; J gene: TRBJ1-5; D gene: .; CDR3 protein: CASRSGIIGNQPQHF; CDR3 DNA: TGTGCCAGCCGATCAGGGATTATTGGGAATCAGCCCCAGCATTTT
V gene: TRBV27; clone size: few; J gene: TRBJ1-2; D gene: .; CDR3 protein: CASGGAGRANYGYTF; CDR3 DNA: TGTGCCAGCGGAGGGGCAGGGCGAGCTAACTATGGCTACACCTTC
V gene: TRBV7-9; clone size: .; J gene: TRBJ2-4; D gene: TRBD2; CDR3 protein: CASSPLAGGLSIQYF; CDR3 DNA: TGTGCCAGCAGCCCTTTGGCGGGAGGGTTGAGCATTCAGTACTTC
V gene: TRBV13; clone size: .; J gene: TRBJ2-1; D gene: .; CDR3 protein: CASSPGTEQFF; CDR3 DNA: TGTGCCAGCAGCCCCGGGACAGAGCAGTTCTTC
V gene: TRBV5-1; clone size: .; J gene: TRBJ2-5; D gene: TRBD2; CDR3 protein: CASSLVGTSGRAGGQETQYF; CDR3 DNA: TGCGCCAGCAGCTTGGTCGGGACTAGCGGGAGGGCCGGGGGACAAGAGACCCAGTACTTC
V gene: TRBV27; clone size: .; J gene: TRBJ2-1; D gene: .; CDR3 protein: CASSYWLRGQYNEQFF; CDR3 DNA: TGTGCCAGCAGCTATTGGTTGAGGGGACAATACAATGAGCAGTTCTTC